These T cell receptor beta chains were read from a single sample in a study of control samples from healthy donors and cancer patients. The data were produced by immunoSEQ multiplex PCR, yet TCRdb's version contains in-frame clones alone and is incomplete. The sample includes around 76,000 clones, 94% seen only once; the top ten take 6.2%. The sample consisted of blood. These receptors originate from a woman aged 40 to 49 in good health. CDR3s include the opening cysteine and the closing phenylalanine or tryptophan. Fields, in order: D gene, clone size, J gene, V gene, CDR3 DNA, CDR3 protein. D genes are given only for firm matches. Expanded clones get a size class; other rows say once, few or many, or leave the size out.

TRBD2 | . | TRBJ2-1 | TRBV3-1/TRBV3-2 | TGTGCCAGCAGCCACCCTAGCGGGGGGGCCATTAGCTCCTACAATGAGCAGTTCTTC | CASSHPSGGAISSYNEQFF
. | . | TRBJ2-1 | TRBV19 | TGTGCCAGTAGTATCTGGGGAGCTAACAATGAGCAGTTCTTC | CASSIWGANNEQFF
. | . | TRBJ1-6 | TRBV6-2/TRBV6-3 | TGTGCCAGCAGTCCACAGGTCGAGGTTTCACCCCTCCACTTT | CASSPQVEVSPLHF
. | . | TRBJ1-2 | TRBV9 | TGTGCCAGCAGCGCCGAAGGGTCTGTCAACTATGGCTACACCTTC | CASSAEGSVNYGYTF
TRBD1 | . | TRBJ2-4 | TRBV29-1 | TGCAGCGTGGCCCGGGACAGGGCCGGAAACATTCAGTACTTC | CSVARDRAGNIQYF
. | . | TRBJ2-7 | TRBV12-3/TRBV12-4 | TGTGCCAGCAGTTTATTGGGGTACGAGCAGTACTTC | CASSLLGYEQYF
. | . | TRBJ2-2 | TRBV15 | TGTGCCACCAGCAGAGGGGGGACCGGGGAGCTGTTTTTT | CATSRGGTGELFF
TRBD1 | . | TRBJ1-4 | TRBV3-1/TRBV3-2 | TGTGCCAGCAGCCACGGACAGGGTGAAAAACTGTTTTTT | CASSHGQGEKLFF
TRBD1 | . | TRBJ1-2 | TRBV2 | TGTGCCAGCACCGGGACAGGGGATGGCTACACCTTC | CASTGTGDGYTF
. | . | TRBJ1-5 | TRBV19 | TGTGCCAGTAGTGTCCGGGAGAGCAATCAGCCCCAGCATTTT | CASSVRESNQPQHF
. | . | TRBJ1-2 | TRBV7-9 | TGTGCCAGCAGCTTAGGGTCCTCGGATGGCTACACCTTC | CASSLGSSDGYTF
TRBD1 | . | TRBJ1-1 | TRBV5-6 | TGTGCCAGCAGCCAAGTTTTACAGGGGTTAACTGAAGCTTTCTTT | CASSQVLQGLTEAFF
TRBD1 | . | TRBJ2-7 | TRBV18 | TGTGCCAGCTCACCACGACAGGGGGCCCCCTACGAGCAGTACTTC | CASSPRQGAPYEQYF
. | . | TRBJ1-4 | TRBV13 | TGTGCCAGCAGCTTAACCCAAAGCGGTGATGAAAAACTGTTTTTT | CASSLTQSGDEKLFF
. | . | TRBJ2-1 | TRBV24-1 | TGTGCCACCAGTGATGGACAGTCCCATGAGCAGTTCTTC | CATSDGQSHEQFF
. | . | TRBJ1-5 | TRBV6-6 | TGTGCCAGCAGGTGGCGGGCAGATAGCAATCAGCCCCAGCATTTT | CASRWRADSNQPQHF
. | . | TRBJ1-1 | TRBV7-9 | TGTGCCAGCAGCCCGCAGGCGTGGGCTTTCTTT | CASSPQAWAFF
. | . | TRBJ2-4 | TRBV4-3 | TGCGCCAGCAGCCTTTACAGGACAGAAAACATTCAGTACTTC | CASSLYRTENIQYF
. | . | TRBJ1-2 | TRBV5-6 | TGTGCCAGCAGCTTTCAGGGATCCCACCTAGGCTACACCTTC | CASSFQGSHLGYTF
. | . | TRBJ1-5 | TRBV2 | TGTGCCAGCAGTGAACGGGGGGTAAAGACGTCGGGTCAGCATTTT | CASSERGVKTSGQHF
. | . | TRBJ1-1 | TRBV27 | TGTGCCAGCAGTTTAATGCCGAGCCGCACTGAAGCTTTCTTT | CASSLMPSRTEAFF
. | . | TRBJ2-2 | TRBV27 | TGTGCCAGCAGTTTATCAGGTGGAGGGGCGAACACCGGGGAGCTGTTTTTT | CASSLSGGGANTGELFF
. | . | TRBJ1-6 | TRBV3-1/TRBV3-2 | TGTGCCAGCAGCCCCCAGAGAGTGGGGTCACCCCTCCACTTT | CASSPQRVGSPLHF
. | . | TRBJ1-1 | TRBV18 | TGTGCCAGCTCACCACCTCAGGCATCGAACACTGAAGCTTTCTTT | CASSPPQASNTEAFF
TRBD2 | . | TRBJ2-7 | TRBV5-1 | TGCGCCAGCAGCCCCGGGACTAACTACGAGCAGTACTTC | CASSPGTNYEQYF
. | . | TRBJ1-2 | TRBV19 | TGTGCCAGTAGTATACAGGGTGATTATGGCTACACCTTC | CASSIQGDYGYTF
. | . | TRBJ2-3 | TRBV21-1 | TGTGCCAGTGGGGGCTATAGCACAGATACGCAGTATTTT | CASGGYSTDTQYF
TRBD2 | . | TRBJ2-7 | TRBV18 | TGTGCCAGCTCACCTCGGACTAGCGGGGGGGCCAACGAGCAGTACTTC | CASSPRTSGGANEQYF
. | . | TRBJ2-5 | TRBV6-5 | TGTGCCAGCAGTTACGGGGGGTTTCCGACCCAGTACTTC | CASSYGGFPTQYF
. | . | TRBJ1-5 | TRBV2 | TGTGCCAGCAGAAGCCCCAGGGGCTACAATCAGCCCCAGCATTTT | CASRSPRGYNQPQHF
. | . | TRBJ2-7 | TRBV6-5 | TGTGCCAGCAGTTACTCACAGGAGCCTCCTCCCGAGCAGTACTTC | CASSYSQEPPPEQYF
. | . | TRBJ1-2 | TRBV28 | TGTGCCAGCGACTTCATGCAGGGTGGGGGCTACACCTTC | CASDFMQGGGYTF
. | . | TRBJ2-1 | TRBV7-2 | TGTGCCAGCAGCCGAGAGGGGATCTTCCAGTTCTTC | CASSREGIFQFF
TRBD1 | . | TRBJ1-1 | TRBV5-6 | TGTGCCAGCAGCGGGACAGGGGGCAACACTGAAGCTTTCTTT | CASSGTGGNTEAFF
TRBD2 | . | TRBJ2-1 | TRBV5-1 | TGCGCCAGCAGCTTGGCTCCGGGGGGGGCCTACAATGAGCAGTTCTTC | CASSLAPGGAYNEQFF
TRBD2 | . | TRBJ2-7 | TRBV3-1/TRBV3-2 | TGTGCCAGCAGGGATAGCGGGATCTCCTACGAGCAGTACTTC | CASRDSGISYEQYF
. | once | TRBJ1-1 | TRBV10-3 | TGTGCCATCAGTGAGTCCTTGGATTCCACTGAAGCTTTCTTT | CAISESLDSTEAFF
TRBD1 | . | TRBJ2-1 | TRBV3-1/TRBV3-2 | TGTGCCAGCAGCCAAGACGGGACAGGGACACTTAGGATGCAGTTCTTC | CASSQDGTGTLRMQFF
. | . | TRBJ2-7 | TRBV5-1 | TGCGCCAGCAGCTTGACAGGGTCCTACGAGCAGTACTTC | CASSLTGSYEQYF
. | . | TRBJ1-1 | TRBV9 | TGTGCCAGCAGCCCCAGCAGGCAGGGTTGGACTGAAGCTTTCTTT | CASSPSRQGWTEAFF
TRBD2 | . | TRBJ2-5 | TRBV3-1/TRBV3-2 | TGTGCCAGCAGCCCTAGCGGGACCCAAGAGACCCAGTACTTC | CASSPSGTQETQYF
TRBD2 | . | TRBJ2-3 | TRBV6-5 | TGTGCCAGCAGTTTCCTAGCGGGGGTAGCAGATACGCAGTATTTT | CASSFLAGVADTQYF
TRBD1 | . | TRBJ1-2 | TRBV9 | TGTGCCAGCAGCGTGGGGACAGGGGCTAACTATGGCTACACCTTC | CASSVGTGANYGYTF
. | . | TRBJ2-2 | TRBV6-5 | TGTGCCAGCAGTTACTCGCTCCGTGGGGGCACCGGGGAGCTGTTTTTT | CASSYSLRGGTGELFF
TRBD2 | . | TRBJ2-3 | TRBV5-1 | TGCGCCAGCAGCTTGGGTTCTAGCGGGAGTCTAACTAGGGATACGCAGTATTTT | CASSLGSSGSLTRDTQYF
. | once | TRBJ1-3 | TRBV7-6 | TGTGCCAGCAGCTCCACAGCCAGCTCTGGAAACACCATATATTTT | CASSSTASSGNTIYF
. | once | TRBJ2-7 | TRBV18 | TGTGCCAGCTCACCATCTGATCGAGCAAGGGAGCAGTACTTC | CASSPSDRAREQYF
. | . | TRBJ1-6 | TRBV7-7 | TGTGCTAGCAGCTTAGACAAGGTGGGCTCCTATAATTCACCCCTCCACTTT | CASSLDKVGSYNSPLHF
. | . | TRBJ1-2 | TRBV2 | TGTGCCAGCAGTGACCGCGGGGATGGCTACACCTTC | CASSDRGDGYTF
. | . | TRBJ1-5 | TRBV4-2 | TGTGCCAGCAGCCAAGATCCCTTGTATAGCAATCAGCCCCAGCATTTT | CASSQDPLYSNQPQHF
TRBD2 | . | TRBJ2-7 | TRBV19 | TGTGCCAGTAGTTTTCTAGCGGGAGATTCCTACGAGCAGTACTTC | CASSFLAGDSYEQYF
TRBD2 | . | TRBJ2-3 | TRBV30 | TGTGCCTGGAGTGTTCGACTTGAGAGCGGGAGGATCACGCAGTATTTT | CAWSVRLESGRITQYF
TRBD1 | . | TRBJ2-7 | TRBV5-1 | TGCGCCAGCAGCTTGCAAACCTCCGGGACAGGGATAGGCGAGCAGTACTTC | CASSLQTSGTGIGEQYF
. | . | TRBJ2-7 | TRBV18 | TGTGCCAGCTCACCAGTCGGGTACGAGCAGTACTTC | CASSPVGYEQYF